The present entry profiles one T cell receptor beta chain with its context. What it binds is unknown. The data originate from a study of T cells in localized non-small cell lung cancer. Points from the study as a whole: Peak T cell clonality was found in uninvolved adjacent lung, exceeding tumor.

Germline values: CDR1 SGDLS, CDR2 YYNGEE. The CDR3 has 14 amino acids. V was clipped by 4 bases and J by 6 bases, with 17 bases between them. The table came from immunoSEQ multiplex PCR; TCRdb's copy has only in-frame clones and leaves some out. This repertoire shows 45,000 to 55,000 clones, about nine tenths found once; its top ten account for approximately 20%. This receptor was taken from a male donor aged 60 or over with stage III squamous cell lung carcinoma. This sample comprised peripheral blood, obtained before any cancer treatment. The J gene is TRBJ2-7, the V gene TRBV9, with D perhaps TRBD1 (6 bases). DNA of the CDR3: TGTGCCAGCAGCTCCACAGGGAGCGTGGGCGAGCAGTACTTC. This sequence encodes CASSSTGSVGEQYF. The entire variable domain, with the rest obtained from reference TRBV9 and TRBJ2-7, is as follows: DSGVTQTPKHLITATGQRVTLRCSPRSGDLSVYWYQQSLDQGLQFLIQYYNGEERAKGNILERFSAQQFPDLHSELNLSSLELGDSALYFCASSSTGSVGEQYFGPGTRLTVT.